These 20 T cell receptor beta chains came from one sample sequenced in a study of cytotoxic CD8 clonotypes in ibrutinib-treated CLL. Clones were read by immunoSEQ multiplex PCR, and TCRdb kept only the in-frame ones, dropping some. The sample holds roughly 330,000 clones, 67% seen once. The sequenced sample was PBMCs, obtained after 36 months of ibrutinib treatment. Every receptor here comes from a human donor with chronic lymphocytic leukemia.

The chain couples TRBV7-2 to TRBJ2-3, with TRBD1 matching 7 bases. J lost 0 bases, V lost 2 bases, and 5 bases had no gene match. The length of the CDR3 is 16 residues. Germline V gene lookup returns CDR1 SGHTA and CDR2 FQGNSA. The CDR3: CASSLPWDRSTDTQYF. The CDR3 DNA reads as TGTGCCAGCAGCTTACCCTGGGACAGAAGCACAGATACGCAGTATTTT.

The chain uses TRBV6-5 and TRBJ1-2; tentatively, D is TRBD1 (5 bases). Looked up from germline, CDR1 is MNHEY and CDR2 is SVGAGI. The CDR3 runs to 13 residues. Trimming pared 1 base from V and 8 bases from J, leaving 11 bases between. The CDR3 sequence: CASSYFGALGYTF. CDR3 nucleotide sequence: TGTGCCAGCAGTTACTTCGGGGCATTAGGCTACACCTTC.

This clone was seen a few times. This chain links TRBV18 with TRBJ1-5; D might be TRBD1 (5 bases). Trimming cost V 1 base and J 7 bases, with 8 bases left between them. The germline CDR1 and CDR2 sequences are KGHSH and LQKENI. The CDR3 has 13 residues. The CDR3 DNA is TGTGCCAGCTCACCACAGGGGAACCAGCCCCAGCATTTT. Residues: CASSPQGNQPQHF.

This clone was picked up one time. The V call is TRBV27, the J call TRBJ1-2; 8 positions match TRBD1. J was trimmed by 5 bases and V by 6 bases; bases with no gene match: 8. The CDR3 loop spans 14 amino acids. The germline gives CDR1 MNHEY, CDR2 SMNVEV (reference sequence). Written as DNA, the CDR3 is TGTGCCAGCAGGCCGACCGGACAGGGATATGGCTACACCTTC. Translated: CASRPTGQGYGYTF.

This chain joins TRBV2 and TRBJ1-1, with TRBD1 identical over 12 bases. Unmatched junction bases numbered 10, after V lost 1 base and J lost 4 bases. Germline V gives CDR1 SNHLY, CDR2 FYNNEI. This CDR3 has 18 amino acids. In DNA form, the CDR3 reads TGTGCCAGCAGTGAAGGACCGGGACAGGGGGCTGTGGGCACTGAAGCTTTCTTT. Its translation is CASSEGPGQGAVGTEAFF.

The chain carries TRBV5-4 and TRBJ2-7; 8 bases match TRBD2. The junction had 5 bases not matched to a gene; V was cut back by 1 base and J by 2 bases. The CDR3 is 15 amino acids. Germline V gene data show CDR1 as SGHNT and CDR2 as YYREEE (reference sequence). The CDR3 bases are TGTGCCAGCAGCTTGAATCAACTAGCGGCCTACGAGCAGTACTTC. Translation: CASSLNQLAAYEQYF.

The rearrangement uses TRBV25-1 and TRBJ2-5; TRBD2 might be the D (5 bases). This CDR3 spans 15 amino acids. CDR1 is MGHDK, CDR2 SYGVNS, per germline. V lost 3 bases, J lost 1 base, and 12 bases lay in between. CDR3 coding DNA: TGTGCCAGCAGTGACTCTGACTACCTCCAAGAGACCCAGTACTTC. Its protein is CASSDSDYLQETQYF.

This clone was detected a few times. The chain joins TRBV15 to TRBJ1-2; TRBD1 agrees at 8 bases. CDR1 and CDR2 from the germline V gene are LNHNV and YYDKDF (reference sequence). With V trimmed by 4 bases and J by 3 bases, 7 bases remained unmatched. There are 15 residues in the CDR3. In nucleotides, the CDR3 is TGTGCCACCAGCATACGGGACAGGTCTCACTATGGCTACACCTTC. This translates into CATSIRDRSHYGYTF.

This rearrangement joins TRBV11-3 to TRBJ1-2; no definite D call. Between the trimmed V and J ends, which lost 0 bases and 8 bases, there was a span of 10 bases. The CDR3 consists of 13 residues. CDR1 and CDR2 (germline): SGHNT, YENEEA. The CDR3 loop reads CASSLDFRCGYTF. The CDR3 region has the DNA TGTGCCAGCAGCTTAGATTTCCGTTGCGGCTACACCTTC.

V usage is TRBV9 and J usage is TRBJ2-7; 8 nucleotides align to TRBD2. Germline CDR1 and CDR2: SGDLS and YYNGEE. Losses at the gene ends were 4 bases for V and 0 bases for J; bases not matched to a gene: 3. This CDR3 comprises 14 residues. The DNA for the CDR3 is TGTGCCAGCAGCCCAGGGACTAGCTCCTACGAGCAGTACTTC. This codes for CASSPGTSSYEQYF.

The table lists this clone with a few counts. The V gene is TRBV27, the J gene TRBJ1-2; a weak D match, TRBD1 (5 bases). Trimming shortened V by 0 bases and J by 7 bases, and 12 bases separated the two germline ends. Looked up from germline, CDR1 is MNHEY and CDR2 is SMNVEV (reference sequence). The CDR3 is 14 residues long. CDR3 bases: TGTGCCAGCAGTTTATCAGGGGCGGGTCCTGGCTACACCTTC. Its translation is CASSLSGAGPGYTF.

The chain links TRBV29-1 to TRBJ2-2; D assignment may be TRBD1 or TRBD2 (6 bases each). Germline CDR1 reads SQVTM; CDR2 reads ANQGSEA. The CDR3 is made up of 16 amino acids. V was pared by 7 bases and J by 2 bases, with 20 bases between. The CDR3 DNA reads TGCAGCGCCCAGCTAGAGGGGGGTCGTAACACCGGGGAGCTGTTTTTT. Its translation: CSAQLEGGRNTGELFF.

This chain uses TRBV15 with TRBJ2-7; D is ambiguous. From germline, CDR1 is LNHNV and CDR2 YYDKDF (reference sequence). CDR3 length: 16 amino acids. The ends were cut back, 0 bases at V and 4 bases at J, with 16 bases in the middle. CDR3 sequence (DNA): TGTGCCACCAGCAGAGATCTCCTCGCGACTCAATACGAGCAGTACTTC. Its translation is CATSRDLLATQYEQYF.

The CDR3 reads CASSDDKQPQHF. The CDR3 DNA is TGCGCCAGCAGTGATGATAAGCAGCCCCAGCATTTT. The chain has TRBV10-1 and TRBJ1-5, with D unclear. Trimming took 3 bases from V and 7 from J, leaving 7 bases between them. The CDR3 length is 12 residues. CDR1 and CDR2 (germline): WNHNN, SYGVQD (reference sequence).

The chain has TRBV29-1 and TRBJ1-1, with D uncertain. V was pared by 7 bases and J by 4 bases, with 13 bases between. Germline-derived CDR1 and CDR2 are SQVTM and ANQGSEA. The length of the CDR3 is 12 residues. The CDR3 DNA is TGCAGCGCCCGCCGGGAGGGCACTGAAGCTTTCTTT. It translates to CSARREGTEAFF.

The J gene is TRBJ2-5, the V gene TRBV2, with 7 bases identical to TRBD2. Germline CDR1 reads SNHLY; CDR2 reads FYNNEI. Trimming at V came to 10 bases and at J to 0 bases, leaving 8 bases not matched to a gene. There are 14 residues in the CDR3. The CDR3 reads CANRAGNYQETQYF. CDR3 nucleotide sequence: TGTGCCAACCGAGCGGGGAACTACCAAGAGACCCAGTACTTC.

This clone has only a few counts. The chain combines TRBV19 with TRBJ2-7; 9 bases fit TRBD1. Germline V lookup: CDR1 LNHDA, CDR2 SQIVND (reference sequence). The CDR3 totals 14 residues. Unmatched junction bases numbered 5, after V lost 2 bases and J lost 6 bases. This chain's CDR3 is CASSINRGLSEQYF. The CDR3 bases are TGTGCCAGTAGTATAAACAGGGGGCTTAGCGAGCAGTACTTC. Based on the CDR3 plus reference TRBV19 and TRBJ2-7, the full variable domain is DGGITQSPKYLFRKEGQNVTLSCEQNLNHDAMYWYRQDPGQGLRLIYYSQIVNDFQKGDIAEGYSVSREKKESFPLTVTSAQKNPTAFYLCASSINRGLSEQYFGPGTRLTVT.

This clone showed up just a few times. V usage is TRBV6-6 and J usage is TRBJ2-5; D ambiguous. The CDR3 sequence is 13 residues long. Germline V gene lookup returns CDR1 MNHNY and CDR2 SVGAGI (reference sequence). Trimming took off 6 bases at V and 7 bases at J, with 15 bases between the two ends. The CDR3 region has the DNA TGTGCCAGCAGCGAACTCCGTCCTGGGACCCAGTACTTC. Protein: CASSELRPGTQYF.

V and J are TRBV4-1 and TRBJ2-1, with a tentative D call TRBD1 (6 bases). V lost 1 base to trimming and J lost 8 bases, with 15 bases between them. The CDR3 sequence is 15 residues long. From germline, CDR1 is MGHRA and CDR2 YSYEKL. CDR3 bases: TGCGCCAGCAGCCAAGGAGTAGGTCAGGGGTATGAGCAGTTCTTC. Translated, it gives CASSQGVGQGYEQFF.

This chain uses TRBV9 with TRBJ2-1; 8 nucleotides align to TRBD2. The CDR3 has 19 amino acids. The germline V gene encodes CDR1 SGDLS and CDR2 YYNGEE. With V trimmed by 0 bases and J by 0 bases, 11 bases remained unmatched. CDR3 DNA: TGTGCCAGCAGCGTAGGCGGGGGGCTGGCGGCTGGCTCCTACAATGAGCAGTTCTTC. It specifies CASSVGGGLAAGSYNEQFF. Based on the CDR3 plus reference TRBV9 and TRBJ2-1, the full variable domain is DSGVTQTPKHLITATGQRVTLRCSPRSGDLSVYWYQQSLDQGLQFLIQYYNGEERAKGNILERFSAQQFPDLHSELNLSSLELGDSALYFCASSVGGGLAAGSYNEQFFGPGTRLTVL.